This T cell receptor beta chain was sequenced during a study of T and B cells in COVID-19 patients (dated by TCRdb to 2019 to 2021). In terms of the full investigation: In this study, adaptive immunity was profiled in COVID-19 patients who either had active infection or had recovered, using TRB and IGH repertoire sequencing of peripheral blood. The recovered cohort included approximately 18 patients who contributed approximately 20 samples, and most of those patients had mild to moderate COVID-19 that was managed on an outpatient basis. Median age was almost 35 years in the recovered cohort versus roughly 67 years in the active-infection cohort. In the active-infection cohort, about 65% of the roughly 20 patients were critically ill and required mechanical ventilation or ECMO. Comorbidities linked to unfavorable COVID-19 outcome were present in about 90% of the roughly 20 patients in the active-infection cohort. The repository of TCR and BCR sequences included about 69 time points from 37 patients, and more than 7.5 million TCR sequences were analysed. Two patients were in both the active and recovered cohorts because samples existed from active disease and from after recovery. Repertoire analyses used an age-matched reference group of 40 or so healthy donors who were negative for COVID-19 antibodies as the comparison. As many as 9 follow-up blood samples were taken per patient, and some of the samples covered different disease stages within the same individual.

This sample was sequenced with an Illumina MiSeq. Multiplex PCR with BIOMED2 TRB-A/B primer pools was used to amplify the TRB rearrangements. Illumina-compatible adapters and 7-nucleotide sample barcodes were attached to the amplicons through two consecutive PCRs. All library PCRs used Phusion HS II polymerase. The amplicons were purified from gel with the NucleoSpin Gel and PCR Clean-up kit, measured on Qubit, and combined at approximately 4 nM. Before Illumina next-generation sequencing, the quality of the amplicon pool was assessed on an Agilent 2100 Bioanalyzer. The authors processed their data as follows. Annotation of TRB rearrangements was done in MiXCR 3.0.8 with the default MiXCR reference library. Non-productive reads and sequences with fewer than 2 reads were removed, and every unique CDR3 nucleotide sequence was treated as one clone. R 3.5.1 was used to calculate clonality, diversity, richness and V-J gene usage. GLIPH2 was used to cluster TCRs based on CDR3 similarity, and OLGA was used to calculate the generation probabilities. GLIPH2 clusters were kept only when the clusters contained at least four unique TCR clonotypes present in at least three individuals. Using fastp at Q25 and MiXCR, TCRdb reprocessed the public reads and kept productive beta chains. Duplicate CDR3 protein sequences are folded into a single record with the most common DNA and genes. The V and J calls shown here were made by TCRdb, not taken from the authors' results. This sample is represented by about 7,600 distinct CDR3 sequences; more than 25% of them were singletons. The ten largest make up approximately 10% of the sample.

The CDR3, from cysteine to phenylalanine, totals 15 residues. Here the CDR3 DNA is all that survives: 45 bases in frame from base 1. The junction carries 10 bases between V and J, which are trimmed by 2 bases and 3 bases respectively. The germline V gene (reference sequence) specifies MNHEY as CDR1 and SMNVEV as CDR2. This clonotype is a singleton in its sample. Its antigen remains undetermined. A much larger clonotype is one base distant, so this may be a read error. Study-wide conclusions, independent of this receptor: The size of the cohort was considered insufficient for assessing HLA contributions to COVID-19 susceptibility or severity. A total of approximately 2,000 exclusive TCR clusters, including approximately 33 low-pGen clusters, were found in the recovered cohort. Specific T cell subsets (CD4+/Treg/CD8+) and sorted SARS-CoV-2-responsive or tetramer+ T cells had not yet been sequenced, and these experiments were ongoing. Patients with COVID-19 were reported to show strongly skewed TRBV/TRBJ gene usage. The reported TCR clusters were said to need prospective validation before any clinical use. TRB repertoires were found to be highly clonal in active COVID-19, whereas diversity and richness at recovery were found to rise above healthy donor levels. Blood samples obtained from mildly ill patients during symptoms, as well as early samples obtained from severe cases, were available only in scarce numbers.

Genomic DNA extracted from blood was used in amounts of 250-500 ng for amplification of TRB repertoires. Source material: blood. This sequence uses TRBV27 and TRBJ2-2; the D gene lacks a confident call. This sequence originates from a human donor with active COVID-19. The CDR3 corresponds to CASSLAFDDTGELFF. The nucleotides are TGTGCCAGCAGTTTAGCCTTCGATGACACCGGGGAGCTGTTTTTT.